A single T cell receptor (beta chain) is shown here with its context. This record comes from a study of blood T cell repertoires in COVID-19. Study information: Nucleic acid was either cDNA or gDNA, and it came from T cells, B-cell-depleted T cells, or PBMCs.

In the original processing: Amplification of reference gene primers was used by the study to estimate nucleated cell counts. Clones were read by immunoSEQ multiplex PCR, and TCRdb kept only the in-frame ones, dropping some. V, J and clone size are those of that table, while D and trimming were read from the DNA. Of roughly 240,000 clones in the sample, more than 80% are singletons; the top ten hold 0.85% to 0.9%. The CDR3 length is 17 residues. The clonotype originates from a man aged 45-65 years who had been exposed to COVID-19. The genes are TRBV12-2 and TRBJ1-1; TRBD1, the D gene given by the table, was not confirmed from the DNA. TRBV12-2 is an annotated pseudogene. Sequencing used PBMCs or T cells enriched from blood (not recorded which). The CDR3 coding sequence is TGTGCAAGTCGCTTAGAGAGACAGGTGTTCGAGAACACTGAAGCTTTCTTT. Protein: CASRLERQVFENTEAFF.